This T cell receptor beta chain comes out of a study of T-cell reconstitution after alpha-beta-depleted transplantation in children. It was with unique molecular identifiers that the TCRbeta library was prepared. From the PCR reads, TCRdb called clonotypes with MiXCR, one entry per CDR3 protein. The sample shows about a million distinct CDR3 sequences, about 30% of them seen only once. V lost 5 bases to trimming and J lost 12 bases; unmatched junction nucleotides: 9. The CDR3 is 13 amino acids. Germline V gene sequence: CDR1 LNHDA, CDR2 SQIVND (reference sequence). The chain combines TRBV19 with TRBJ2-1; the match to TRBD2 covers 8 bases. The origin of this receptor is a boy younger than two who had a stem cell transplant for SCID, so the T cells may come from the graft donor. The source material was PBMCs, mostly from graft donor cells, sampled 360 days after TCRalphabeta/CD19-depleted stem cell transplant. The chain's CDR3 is CASSAAGGVVQFF. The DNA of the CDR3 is TGTGCCAGTAGTGCCGCGGGGGGAGTGGTGCAGTTCTTC.